The 14 T cell receptor beta chains below come from one sample, sequenced in a study of cytomegalovirus exposure and HLA in healthy donors. 13 Jbeta primers and 60 Vbeta primers were used for the PCR. Produced via immunoSEQ multiplex PCR; TCRdb's table is partial and in-frame only. The sample has 180,000 or so clones, about 80% seen once. Material: PBMCs. Receptors originate from a middle-aged man in good health and CMV-seropositive.

In this sample, this clone turned up once. The chain links TRBV5-6 to TRBJ1-4, with TRBD1 matching over 8 bases. Trimming took 4 bases from V and 7 from J; bases not matched to a gene: 15. Germline loops: CDR1 SGHDT, CDR2 YYEEEE. The CDR3 loop spans 17 amino acids. The CDR3 loop is CASSPSPGGARIEKLFF. DNA for the CDR3: TGTGCCAGCAGCCCCAGCCCAGGGGGCGCGAGGATTGAAAAACTGTTTTTT.

A few counts support this clone. The sample has other DNA sequences that encode this CDR3 too. V and J are TRBV5-1 and TRBJ1-1, with D uncertain. Germline V gene data show CDR1 as SGHRS and CDR2 as YFSETQ. The V gene lost 0 bases and the J gene lost 0 bases, with 3 bases spanning the gap. This CDR3 is built from 13 residues. The CDR3 DNA is TGCGCCAGCAGCTTGGTAGTGAACACTGAAGCTTTCTTT. Its translation: CASSLVVNTEAFF. The variable domain in full, completed from reference TRBV5-1 and TRBJ1-1, reads KAGVTQTPRYLIKTRGQQVTLSCSPISGHRSVSWYQQTPGQGLQFLFEYFSETQRNKGNFPGRFSGRQFSNSRSEMNVSTLELGDSALYLCASSLVVNTEAFFGQGTRLTVV.

This clone has a single count. The V gene is TRBV7-9, the J gene TRBJ1-1, with D perhaps matching TRBD1 (6 bases). The CDR3 is 14 amino acids. V was clipped by 5 bases and J by 0 bases, with 10 bases between them. CDR1 is SEHNR, CDR2 FQNEAQ, per germline (reference sequence). As DNA, the CDR3 is TGTGCCAGCAGCCCCGGACAGTTGAACACTGAAGCTTTCTTT. Its protein product is CASSPGQLNTEAFF.

The chain uses TRBV28 and TRBJ2-7, with 11 bases lining up with TRBD1. The CDR3 is 13 residues long. The V gene end was trimmed by 8 bases and the J gene end by 3 bases; junction bases not matched to a gene: 3. The germline CDR1 and CDR2 sequences are MDHEN and SYDVKM. CDR3 protein: CASGTGGLYEQYV. The CDR3 DNA follows: TGTGCCAGCGGGACAGGGGGTCTCTACGAGCAGTACGTC.

The J gene is TRBJ1-1, the V gene TRBV19, with 8 positions matching TRBD1. Looked up from germline, CDR1 is LNHDA and CDR2 is SQIVND (reference sequence). This CDR3 is built from 16 residues. Unmatched junction bases numbered 7, after V lost 4 bases and J lost 0 bases. This chain's CDR3 is CASSKAGTGMNTEAFF. CDR3 nucleotides: TGTGCCAGTAGTAAAGCCGGGACAGGAATGAACACTGAAGCTTTCTTT.

This clone showed up just a few times. The chain combines TRBV10-3 with TRBJ2-7, with 10 bases aligning to TRBD1. This CDR3 is 14 amino acids long. V trimming: 4 bases; J trimming: 6 bases; junction bases outside the gene matches: 6. Looked up from germline, CDR1 is ENHRY and CDR2 is SYGVKD. CDR3 amino acids: CAISAAGTGVEQYV. CDR3 coding DNA: TGTGCCATCAGTGCAGCCGGGACAGGGGTCGAGCAGTACGTC.

The V and J genes are TRBV19 and TRBJ1-5; the match to TRBD1 covers 9 bases. The CDR3 contains 16 residues. Germline assignment: CDR1 LNHDA and CDR2 SQIVND (reference sequence). V was clipped by 5 bases and J by 4 bases; unmatched bases: 9. The CDR3 DNA sequence: TGTGCCAGTAGTCCGCAGGGACAGGGACTAAATCAGCCCCAGCATTTT. Its translation: CASSPQGQGLNQPQHF.

Only a few counts were recorded for this clone. The rearrangement joins TRBV5-4 to TRBJ1-2; unclear D gene. There are 16 residues in the CDR3. The V end lost 0 bases, the J end lost 5 bases, and 17 bases lay between the germline ends. Germline V gives CDR1 SGHNT, CDR2 YYREEE (reference sequence). The CDR3 spells CASSLGASRPGYGYTF. As DNA, the CDR3 is TGTGCCAGCAGCTTGGGGGCCTCGAGACCGGGATATGGCTACACCTTC.

The gene calls are TRBV7-5 and TRBJ1-2. TRBV7-5 is deemed a pseudogene. There are 14 residues in the CDR3. The CDR3 DNA is TGTGTCAGAAGCTTAGCGTTACGGGGCTATGGCTACACCTTC. Translated, it gives CVRSLALRGYGYTF.

The chain couples TRBV28 to TRBJ1-2; possibly TRBD1 for D (5 bases). The germline gives CDR1 MDHEN, CDR2 SYDVKM. Trimming shortened V by 3 bases and J by 2 bases, and 7 bases separated the two germline ends. CDR3 length: 13 amino acids. CDR3 sequence: CASSFGGNYGYTF. The CDR3 nucleotides read TGTGCCAGCAGTTTCGGGGGGAACTATGGCTACACCTTC.

V and J are TRBV6-5 and TRBJ1-2; possible D gene TRBD1, 5 bases. V lost 4 bases, J lost 4 bases, and 16 bases lay in between. Germline assignment: CDR1 MNHEY and CDR2 SVGAGI. The CDR3 runs to 15 residues. In nucleotides, the CDR3 is TGTGCCAGCAGTTCCCGACAGACCATACTCTATGGCTACACCTTC. Translation: CASSSRQTILYGYTF.

The CDR3: CASRDASGIPPSGWYGYTF. CDR3 DNA: TGTGCCAGCAGAGACGCTTCCGGGATACCCCCTTCCGGGTGGTATGGCTACACCTTC. The chain is built from TRBV19 and TRBJ1-2; D remains unclear. The CDR3 consists of 19 residues. Germline CDR1 and CDR2: LNHDA and SQIVND (reference sequence). Deletions cut 9 bases from V and 5 bases from J, with 34 bases between. Full variable domain (rest looked up from reference TRBV19 and TRBJ1-2): DGGITQSPKYLFRKEGQNVTLSCEQNLNHDAMYWYRQDPGQGLRLIYYSQIVNDFQKGDIAEGYSVSREKKESFPLTVTSAQKNPTAFYLCASRDASGIPPSGWYGYTFGSGTRLTVV.

The V gene is TRBV7-2, the J gene TRBJ2-7; 7 bases fit TRBD1. The CDR3 runs 15 residues. Trimming removed 5 bases from V and 2 bases from J; junction bases left unmatched: 9. Germline V CDR1 and CDR2: SGHTA, FQGNSA. The DNA of the CDR3 is TGTGCCAGCAGCCTGACCGGGACAGCAACCTACGAGCAGTACTTC. The encoded protein is CASSLTGTATYEQYF.

The chain has TRBV5-6 and TRBJ1-1; 11 nucleotides line up with TRBD1. The CDR3 extends over 13 amino acids. Germline-derived CDR1 and CDR2 are SGHDT and YYEEEE. V was pared by 4 bases and J by 8 bases, with 4 bases of the junction left unmatched. The CDR3 nucleotides read TGTGCCAGCAGCCCCGGGACAGGGGGGGAAGCTTTCTTT. It specifies CASSPGTGGEAFF.